This is a list of T cell receptor beta chains from one sample in a study of identifying expanded T cells in peripheral blood. Sequenced by immunoSEQ multiplex PCR; TCRdb stores in-frame clones only, minus some. The sample includes 55,000 to 80,000 clones, approximately 83% of them seen just once. Sequenced input: blood. Receptor source: a person between 18 and 75 years old in good health. Both conserved end residues are part of each CDR3. The order of the fields is clone size, V gene, J gene, D gene, CDR3 protein, CDR3 DNA. The D gene is left open where the match is weak. Clone sizes are given selectively: once, few, many, or a class where the clone is expanded.

clone size: -
V gene: TRBV12-5
J gene: TRBJ2-7
D gene: TRBD2
CDR3 protein: CASGRASGRNDYEQYF
CDR3 DNA: TGTGCTAGTGGGAGGGCTAGCGGGAGAAATGACTACGAGCAGTACTTC

clone size: once
V gene: TRBV7-2
J gene: TRBJ2-4
D gene: TRBD2
CDR3 protein: CASSAGLVGNIQYF
CDR3 DNA: TGTGCCAGCAGCGCGGGACTAGTGGGAAACATTCAGTACTTC

clone size: -
V gene: TRBV23-1
J gene: TRBJ2-5
D gene: TRBD2
CDR3 protein: CASSQGDRTSGGRETQYF
CDR3 DNA: TGCGCCAGCAGTCAAGGGGACAGGACTAGCGGGGGGCGAGAGACCCAGTACTTC

clone size: -
V gene: TRBV6-6
J gene: TRBJ1-1
D gene: TRBD1
CDR3 protein: CASSSEQGQGEAFF
CDR3 DNA: TGTGCCAGCAGTTCAGAACAGGGGCAGGGTGAAGCTTTCTTT

clone size: -
V gene: TRBV18
J gene: TRBJ1-1
D gene: -
CDR3 protein: CASSPGPGAAFF
CDR3 DNA: TGTGCCAGCTCACCTGGTCCGGGGGCGGCTTTCTTT

clone size: few
V gene: TRBV5-1
J gene: TRBJ1-1
D gene: -
CDR3 protein: CASSLFTPMNTEAFF
CDR3 DNA: TGCGCCAGCAGCTTATTCACACCGATGAACACTGAAGCTTTCTTT

clone size: -
V gene: TRBV7-8
J gene: TRBJ1-3
D gene: TRBD1
CDR3 protein: CASSLDRGRGPGNTIYF
CDR3 DNA: TGTGCCAGCAGCTTAGACCGTGGCAGGGGGCCTGGAAACACCATATATTTT

clone size: -
V gene: TRBV18
J gene: TRBJ1-1
D gene: -
CDR3 protein: CASSPLLWGGDDTEAFF
CDR3 DNA: TGTGCCAGCTCACCACTTCTGTGGGGGGGGGATGACACTGAAGCTTTCTTT

clone size: -
V gene: TRBV20-1
J gene: TRBJ2-3
D gene: -
CDR3 protein: CSARFPDTQYF
CDR3 DNA: TGCAGTGCTAGATTCCCAGATACGCAGTATTTT

clone size: -
V gene: TRBV19
J gene: TRBJ1-2
D gene: -
CDR3 protein: CASNRPGDTHNYGYTF
CDR3 DNA: TGTGCCAGTAACCGCCCCGGGGACACTCACAACTATGGCTACACCTTC

clone size: once
V gene: TRBV5-4
J gene: TRBJ2-5
D gene: -
CDR3 protein: CASSPWQDSPGYF
CDR3 DNA: TGTGCCAGCAGCCCCTGGCAGGACTCGCCGGGGTACTTC

clone size: -
V gene: TRBV11-3
J gene: TRBJ2-1
D gene: -
CDR3 protein: CASSLEVGSTGANEQFF
CDR3 DNA: TGTGCCAGCAGCTTAGAGGTGGGGTCCACGGGGGCCAATGAGCAGTTCTTC

clone size: -
V gene: TRBV27
J gene: TRBJ1-5
D gene: -
CDR3 protein: CASRPRGGGNQPQHF
CDR3 DNA: TGTGCCAGCAGGCCCAGGGGCGGGGGCAATCAGCCCCAGCATTTT

clone size: -
V gene: TRBV5-1
J gene: TRBJ2-1
D gene: -
CDR3 protein: CASSPGGAERHEQFF
CDR3 DNA: TGCGCCAGCAGCCCAGGAGGGGCAGAACGCCATGAGCAGTTCTTC

clone size: -
V gene: TRBV7-2
J gene: TRBJ2-7
D gene: -
CDR3 protein: CASSSLFYEQYF
CDR3 DNA: TGTGCCAGCAGCTCCCTTTTTTACGAGCAGTACTTC

clone size: -
V gene: TRBV7-2
J gene: TRBJ2-7
D gene: TRBD2
CDR3 protein: CASSPLAGGPEQYF
CDR3 DNA: TGTGCCAGCAGCCCACTAGCGGGAGGGCCCGAGCAGTACTTC

clone size: -
V gene: TRBV6-5
J gene: TRBJ2-4
D gene: -
CDR3 protein: CATAQGNKNIQYF
CDR3 DNA: TGTGCCACGGCTCAGGGAAACAAAAACATTCAGTACTTC

clone size: -
V gene: TRBV5-1
J gene: TRBJ1-2
D gene: -
CDR3 protein: CASSLAANSYGYTF
CDR3 DNA: TGCGCCAGCAGCTTGGCAGCAAACAGCTATGGCTACACCTTC

clone size: -
V gene: TRBV7-9
J gene: TRBJ2-5
D gene: TRBD2
CDR3 protein: CASTPSGGETQYF
CDR3 DNA: TGTGCCAGCACGCCTAGCGGGGGGGAGACCCAGTACTTC

clone size: -
V gene: TRBV14
J gene: TRBJ2-5
D gene: -
CDR3 protein: CASSQVARGVETQYF
CDR3 DNA: TGTGCCAGCAGCCAAGTGGCAAGGGGCGTGGAGACCCAGTACTTC

clone size: few
V gene: TRBV30
J gene: TRBJ1-3
D gene: -
CDR3 protein: CAWDSSSGNTIYF
CDR3 DNA: TGTGCCTGGGACAGTTCCTCTGGAAACACCATATATTTT

clone size: -
V gene: TRBV6-1
J gene: TRBJ1-2
D gene: TRBD1
CDR3 protein: CASGKGQGGYGYTF
CDR3 DNA: TGTGCCAGCGGAAAGGGACAGGGGGGTTATGGCTACACCTTC

clone size: -
V gene: TRBV7-6
J gene: TRBJ2-7
D gene: TRBD1
CDR3 protein: CASSLRTGDEQYF
CDR3 DNA: TGTGCCAGCAGCTTGCGGACAGGGGACGAGCAGTACTTC

clone size: -
V gene: TRBV18
J gene: TRBJ1-1
D gene: -
CDR3 protein: CASSPPVSYGSEAFF
CDR3 DNA: TGTGCCAGCTCACCACCGGTCAGTTATGGCTCTGAAGCTTTCTTT

clone size: -
V gene: TRBV2
J gene: TRBJ1-1
D gene: -
CDR3 protein: CASSEGGNLGGAFF
CDR3 DNA: TGTGCCAGCAGTGAAGGAGGCAACCTCGGAGGGGCTTTCTTT

clone size: -
V gene: TRBV11-3
J gene: TRBJ2-7
D gene: -
CDR3 protein: CASSLEQPGREQYF
CDR3 DNA: TGTGCCAGCAGCTTAGAGCAGCCCGGGCGAGAGCAGTACTTC

clone size: -
V gene: TRBV11-2
J gene: TRBJ1-3
D gene: -
CDR3 protein: CASSLDSGINTIYF
CDR3 DNA: TGTGCCAGCAGCTTAGATTCCGGGATCAACACCATATATTTT

clone size: -
V gene: TRBV4-3
J gene: TRBJ2-1
D gene: TRBD2
CDR3 protein: CASSQKTSGGHEQFF
CDR3 DNA: TGCGCCAGCAGCCAAAAAACTAGCGGGGGCCATGAGCAGTTCTTC

clone size: few
V gene: TRBV7-6
J gene: TRBJ2-5
D gene: -
CDR3 protein: CASAGGHRETQYF
CDR3 DNA: TGTGCCAGCGCAGGGGGGCATCGAGAGACCCAGTACTTC

clone size: -
V gene: TRBV30
J gene: TRBJ2-1
D gene: -
CDR3 protein: CAYVRDGSYNEQFF
CDR3 DNA: TGTGCCTATGTCCGGGACGGCTCCTACAATGAGCAGTTCTTC

clone size: -
V gene: TRBV30
J gene: TRBJ1-1
D gene: TRBD1
CDR3 protein: CAWSVGDRVNTEAFF
CDR3 DNA: TGTGCCTGGAGTGTAGGGGACAGGGTGAACACTGAAGCTTTCTTT

clone size: -
V gene: TRBV7-9
J gene: TRBJ2-5
D gene: -
CDR3 protein: CASSSTRAEETQYF
CDR3 DNA: TGTGCCAGCAGCTCAACTAGAGCTGAAGAGACCCAGTACTTC

clone size: -
V gene: TRBV21-1
J gene: TRBJ2-1
D gene: -
CDR3 protein: CASSRTTYNEQFF
CDR3 DNA: TGTGCCAGCAGCAGGACTACGTACAATGAGCAGTTCTTC

clone size: once
V gene: TRBV11-1
J gene: TRBJ1-3
D gene: -
CDR3 protein: CASSFLRGPGNTIYF
CDR3 DNA: TGTGCCAGCAGCTTCCTTAGAGGCCCGGGAAACACCATATATTTT

clone size: -
V gene: TRBV2
J gene: TRBJ2-5
D gene: TRBD1
CDR3 protein: CASRRDSQGTQYF
CDR3 DNA: TGTGCCAGCAGAAGGGACAGCCAGGGGACCCAGTACTTC

clone size: -
V gene: TRBV9
J gene: TRBJ1-2
D gene: -
CDR3 protein: CASSVAPDPNYGYTF
CDR3 DNA: TGTGCCAGCAGCGTAGCCCCGGACCCTAACTATGGCTACACCTTC

clone size: -
V gene: TRBV5-1
J gene: TRBJ2-5
D gene: -
CDR3 protein: CASTLQGHQETQYF
CDR3 DNA: TGCGCCAGCACACTACAGGGTCACCAAGAGACCCAGTACTTC

clone size: -
V gene: TRBV5-6
J gene: TRBJ2-7
D gene: -
CDR3 protein: CASSWDGLDSYEQYF
CDR3 DNA: TGTGCCAGCAGCTGGGATGGTCTAGACTCCTACGAGCAGTACTTC

clone size: -
V gene: TRBV7-3
J gene: TRBJ1-1
D gene: -
CDR3 protein: CASSLKRGTEAFF
CDR3 DNA: TGTGCCAGCAGCTTAAAGAGGGGGACTGAAGCTTTCTTT

clone size: -
V gene: TRBV5-1
J gene: TRBJ2-7
D gene: TRBD1
CDR3 protein: CASSEGAVGYEQYF
CDR3 DNA: TGCGCCAGCTCTGAGGGGGCGGTGGGGTACGAGCAGTACTTC

clone size: -
V gene: TRBV7-8
J gene: TRBJ1-1
D gene: -
CDR3 protein: CASSLALPAFF
CDR3 DNA: TGTGCCAGCAGCTTAGCGCTTCCTGCTTTCTTT

clone size: few
V gene: TRBV2
J gene: TRBJ1-2
D gene: -
CDR3 protein: CASSADIPSHNYGYTF
CDR3 DNA: TGTGCCAGCAGTGCTGACATACCGTCCCATAACTATGGCTACACCTTC

clone size: -
V gene: TRBV7-2
J gene: TRBJ1-3
D gene: TRBD1
CDR3 protein: CASSHGTASGNTIYF
CDR3 DNA: TGTGCCAGCAGTCACGGGACAGCCTCTGGAAACACCATATATTTT

clone size: -
V gene: TRBV30
J gene: TRBJ1-1
D gene: -
CDR3 protein: CAWSFTHFVGAFF
CDR3 DNA: TGTGCCTGGAGCTTTACGCACTTTGTGGGAGCTTTCTTT